One T cell receptor (beta chain) is described in this entry. The antigen is not known. CDR1 and CDR2 from the germline V gene are SGHRS and YFSETQ. The CDR3 has 14 residues. V was clipped by 2 bases and J by 4 bases, with 12 bases between them. This record comes from a study of blood T cells in healthy people across ages. Study-level findings and limits: Per million T cells, TCR beta diversity dropped about linearly as age rose. Versus aged donors, long-lived donors had higher diversity and more naive CD4+ cells.

PCR was performed a second time for about 6 to 11 cycles using a sample-barcoded 5' primer and a J-beta primer mix. Each cDNA was tagged by a template-switch adaptor containing 12 random nucleotides. Each of the samples gave a minimum of 3 million paired-end reads that contained CDR3. TCRdb reprocessed the 5' RACE reads with MiXCR, giving one entry per CDR3 protein. The sample holds hundreds of thousands of distinct CDR3 sequences; around 43% are singletons and the top ten take around 18%. V is TRBV5-1 and J is TRBJ1-1; maybe TRBD1 (5 bases). This receptor was taken from a man aged 60 to 75 in good health. Sample: blood. The CDR3 here is CASSFNGGLTEAFF. The CDR3 bases are TGCGCCAGCAGCTTTAACGGGGGACTCACTGAAGCTTTCTTT.